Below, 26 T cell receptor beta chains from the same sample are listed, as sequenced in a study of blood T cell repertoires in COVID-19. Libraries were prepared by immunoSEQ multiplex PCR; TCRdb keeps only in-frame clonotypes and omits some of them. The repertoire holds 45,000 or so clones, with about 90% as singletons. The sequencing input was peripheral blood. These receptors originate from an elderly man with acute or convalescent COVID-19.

CDR3 protein: CASSLDGGYPIEQFF. The CDR3 DNA follows: TGTGCCAGCAGTTTAGACGGGGGGTACCCCATTGAGCAGTTCTTC. This chain links TRBV27 with TRBJ2-1; TRBD2 matches at 7 bases. In germline, CDR1 is MNHEY, CDR2 SMNVEV (reference sequence). CDR3 size: 15 residues. The J segment lost 9 bases and the V segment lost 2 bases, leaving 10 bases of the junction unmatched.

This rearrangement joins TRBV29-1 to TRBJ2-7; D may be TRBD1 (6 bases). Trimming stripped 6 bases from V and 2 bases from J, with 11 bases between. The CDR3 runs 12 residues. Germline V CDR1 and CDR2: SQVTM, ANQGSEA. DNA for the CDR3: TGCAGCGTCGGGACATCTCCCTACGAGCAGTACTTC. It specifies CSVGTSPYEQYF.

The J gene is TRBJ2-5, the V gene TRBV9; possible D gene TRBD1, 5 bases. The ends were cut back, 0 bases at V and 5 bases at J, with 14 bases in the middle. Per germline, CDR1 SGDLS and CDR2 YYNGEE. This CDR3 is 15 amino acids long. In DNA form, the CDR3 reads TGTGCCAGCAGCGTAGCAGGGAAGGCTATGGAGACCCAGTACTTC. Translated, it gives CASSVAGKAMETQYF.

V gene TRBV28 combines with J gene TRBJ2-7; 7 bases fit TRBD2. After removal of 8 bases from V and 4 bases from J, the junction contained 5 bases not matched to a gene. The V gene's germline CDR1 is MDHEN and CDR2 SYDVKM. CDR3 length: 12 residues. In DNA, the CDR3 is TGTGCCAGCGGTGGGGGGGAATACGAGCAGTACTTC. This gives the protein CASGGGEYEQYF.

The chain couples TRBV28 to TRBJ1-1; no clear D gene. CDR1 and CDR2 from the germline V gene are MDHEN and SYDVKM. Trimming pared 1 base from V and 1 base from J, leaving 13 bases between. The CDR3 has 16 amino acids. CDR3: CASSLYRARGNTEAFF. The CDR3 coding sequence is TGTGCCAGCAGTTTATATAGGGCCCGGGGGAACACTGAAGCTTTCTTT.

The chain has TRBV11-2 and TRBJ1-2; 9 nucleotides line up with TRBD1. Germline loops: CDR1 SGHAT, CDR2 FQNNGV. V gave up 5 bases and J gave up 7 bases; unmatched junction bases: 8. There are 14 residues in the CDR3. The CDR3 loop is CASSDRTGVGGYTF. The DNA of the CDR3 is TGTGCCAGCAGCGACAGGACAGGGGTCGGTGGCTACACCTTC.

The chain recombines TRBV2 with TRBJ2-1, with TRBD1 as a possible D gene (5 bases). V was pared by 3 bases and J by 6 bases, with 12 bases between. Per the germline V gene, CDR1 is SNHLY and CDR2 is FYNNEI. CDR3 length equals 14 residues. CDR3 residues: CASSEGPPVNEQFF. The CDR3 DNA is TGTGCCAGCAGTGAGGGGCCGCCGGTCAATGAGCAGTTCTTC.

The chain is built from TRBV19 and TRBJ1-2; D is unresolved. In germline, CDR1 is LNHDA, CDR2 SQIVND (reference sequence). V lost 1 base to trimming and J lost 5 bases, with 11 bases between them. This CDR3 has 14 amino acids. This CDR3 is CASSIARYTYGYTF. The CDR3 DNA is TGTGCCAGTAGTATAGCGAGGTACACTTATGGCTACACCTTC. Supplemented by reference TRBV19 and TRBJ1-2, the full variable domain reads DGGITQSPKYLFRKEGQNVTLSCEQNLNHDAMYWYRQDPGQGLRLIYYSQIVNDFQKGDIAEGYSVSREKKESFPLTVTSAQKNPTAFYLCASSIARYTYGYTFGSGTRLTVV.

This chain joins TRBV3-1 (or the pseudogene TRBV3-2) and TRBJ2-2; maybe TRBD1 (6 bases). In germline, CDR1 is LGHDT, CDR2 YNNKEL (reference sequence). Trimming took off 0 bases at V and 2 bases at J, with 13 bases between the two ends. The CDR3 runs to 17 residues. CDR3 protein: CASSQDFTGRNTGELFF. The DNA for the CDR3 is TGTGCCAGCAGCCAAGATTTCACAGGGCGAAACACCGGGGAGCTGTTTTTT.

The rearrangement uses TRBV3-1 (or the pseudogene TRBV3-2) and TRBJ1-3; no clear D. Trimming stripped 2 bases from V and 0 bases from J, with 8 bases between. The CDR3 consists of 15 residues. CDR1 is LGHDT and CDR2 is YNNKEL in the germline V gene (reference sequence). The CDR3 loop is CASSQRVTSGNTIYF. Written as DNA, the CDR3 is TGTGCCAGCAGCCAACGGGTAACCTCTGGAAACACCATATATTTT.

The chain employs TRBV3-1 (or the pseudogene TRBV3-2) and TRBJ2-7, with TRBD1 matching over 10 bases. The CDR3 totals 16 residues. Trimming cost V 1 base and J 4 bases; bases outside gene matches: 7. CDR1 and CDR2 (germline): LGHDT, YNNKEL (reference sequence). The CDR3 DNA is TGTGCCAGCAGCCAAGGCCGTCAGGGACAGGGGTACGAGCAGTACTTC. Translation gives CASSQGRQGQGYEQYF.

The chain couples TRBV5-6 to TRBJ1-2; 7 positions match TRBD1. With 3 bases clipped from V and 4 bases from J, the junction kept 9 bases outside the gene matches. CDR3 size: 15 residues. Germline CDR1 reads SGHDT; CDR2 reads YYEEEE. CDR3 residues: CASSSLDRESYGYTF. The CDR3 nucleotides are TGTGCCAGCAGCTCCCTCGACAGGGAGAGCTATGGCTACACCTTC.

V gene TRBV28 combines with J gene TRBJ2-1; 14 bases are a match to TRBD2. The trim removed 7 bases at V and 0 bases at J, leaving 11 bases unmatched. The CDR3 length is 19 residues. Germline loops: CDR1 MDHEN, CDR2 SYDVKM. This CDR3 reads CASILGTSGGASSYNEQFF. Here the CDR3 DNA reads TGTGCCAGCATCCTCGGGACTAGCGGGGGCGCGAGCTCCTACAATGAGCAGTTCTTC.

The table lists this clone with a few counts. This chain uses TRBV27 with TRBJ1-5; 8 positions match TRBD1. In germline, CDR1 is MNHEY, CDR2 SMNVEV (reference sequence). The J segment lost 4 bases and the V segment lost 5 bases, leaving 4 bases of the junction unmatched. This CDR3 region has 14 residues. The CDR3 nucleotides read TGTGCCAGCAGTCGACAGGGGCAGAATCAGCCCCAGCATTTT. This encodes CASSRQGQNQPQHF.

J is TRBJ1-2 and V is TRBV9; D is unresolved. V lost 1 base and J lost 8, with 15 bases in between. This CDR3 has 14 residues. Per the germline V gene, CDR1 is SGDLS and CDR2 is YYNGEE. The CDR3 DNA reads TGTGCCAGCAGCGTAAGGATCTTATCGGAGGGCTACACCTTC. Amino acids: CASSVRILSEGYTF. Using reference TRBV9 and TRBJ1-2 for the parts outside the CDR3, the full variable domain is DSGVTQTPKHLITATGQRVTLRCSPRSGDLSVYWYQQSLDQGLQFLIQYYNGEERAKGNILERFSAQQFPDLHSELNLSSLELGDSALYFCASSVRILSEGYTFGSGTRLTVV.

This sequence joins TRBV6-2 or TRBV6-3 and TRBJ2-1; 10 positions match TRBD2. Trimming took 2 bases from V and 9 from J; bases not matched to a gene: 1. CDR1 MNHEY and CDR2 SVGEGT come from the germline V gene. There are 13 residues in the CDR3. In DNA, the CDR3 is TGTGCCAGCAGTTACGGACTAGCGGCTGAGCAGTTCTTC. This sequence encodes CASSYGLAAEQFF.

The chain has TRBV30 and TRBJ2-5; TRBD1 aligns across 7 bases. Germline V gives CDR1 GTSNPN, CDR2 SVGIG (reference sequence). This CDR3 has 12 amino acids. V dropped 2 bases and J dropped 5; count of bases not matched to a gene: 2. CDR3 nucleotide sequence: TGTGCCTGGAGTCGACAGGGTGAGACCCAGTACTTC. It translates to CAWSRQGETQYF.

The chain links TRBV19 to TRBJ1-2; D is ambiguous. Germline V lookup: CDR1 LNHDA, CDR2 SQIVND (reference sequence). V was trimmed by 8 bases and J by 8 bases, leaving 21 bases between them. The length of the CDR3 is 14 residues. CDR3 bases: TGTGCCAGTCGGGAGGGATTCCAAAGAGGGGGCTACACCTTC. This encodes CASREGFQRGGYTF.

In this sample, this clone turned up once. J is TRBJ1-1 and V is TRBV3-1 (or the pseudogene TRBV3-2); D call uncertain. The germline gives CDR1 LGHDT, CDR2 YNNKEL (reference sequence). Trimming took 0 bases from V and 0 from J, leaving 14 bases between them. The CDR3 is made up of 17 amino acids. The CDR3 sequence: CASSQDPTASMNTEAFF. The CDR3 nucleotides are TGTGCCAGCAGCCAAGATCCTACAGCCTCCATGAACACTGAAGCTTTCTTT.

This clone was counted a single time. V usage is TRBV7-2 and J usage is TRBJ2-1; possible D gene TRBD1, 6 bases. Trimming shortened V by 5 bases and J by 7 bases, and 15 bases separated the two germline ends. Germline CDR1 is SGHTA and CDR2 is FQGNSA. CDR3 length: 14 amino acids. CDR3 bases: TGTGCCAGCAGCCTCGGACAGTTCATGAATGAGCAGTTCTTC. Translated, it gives CASSLGQFMNEQFF.

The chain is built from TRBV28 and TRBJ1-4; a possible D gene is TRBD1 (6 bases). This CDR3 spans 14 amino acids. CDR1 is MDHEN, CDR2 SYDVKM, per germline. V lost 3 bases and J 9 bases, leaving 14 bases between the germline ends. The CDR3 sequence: CASSFLQGPQKLFF. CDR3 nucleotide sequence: TGTGCCAGCAGTTTCCTACAGGGCCCCCAAAAACTGTTTTTT.

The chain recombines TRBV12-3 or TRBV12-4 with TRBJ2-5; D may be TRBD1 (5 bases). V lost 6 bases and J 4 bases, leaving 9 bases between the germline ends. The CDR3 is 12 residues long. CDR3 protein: CASRHDRETQYF. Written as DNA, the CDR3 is TGTGCCAGCAGACATGACAGAGAGACCCAGTACTTC.

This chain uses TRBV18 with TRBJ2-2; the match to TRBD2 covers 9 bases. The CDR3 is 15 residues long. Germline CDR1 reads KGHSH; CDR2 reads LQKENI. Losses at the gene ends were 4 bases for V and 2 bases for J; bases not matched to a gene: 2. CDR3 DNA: TGTGCCAGCTCACTTAGCGGGGGAAACACCGGGGAGCTGTTTTTT. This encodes CASSLSGGNTGELFF.

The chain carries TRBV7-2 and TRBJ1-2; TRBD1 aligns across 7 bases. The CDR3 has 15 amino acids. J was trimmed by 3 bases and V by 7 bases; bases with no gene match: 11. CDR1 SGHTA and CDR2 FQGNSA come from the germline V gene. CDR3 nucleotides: TGTGCCAGCACCCCGACGGCAGGGGGAGACTATGGCTACACCTTC. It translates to CASTPTAGGDYGYTF.

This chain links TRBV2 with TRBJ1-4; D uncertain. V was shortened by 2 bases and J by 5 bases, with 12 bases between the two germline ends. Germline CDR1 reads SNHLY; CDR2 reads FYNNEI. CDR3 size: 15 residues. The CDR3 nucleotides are TGTGCCAGCAGTGAATTGGCCCCAGAAAATGAAAAACTGTTTTTT. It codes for CASSELAPENEKLFF.

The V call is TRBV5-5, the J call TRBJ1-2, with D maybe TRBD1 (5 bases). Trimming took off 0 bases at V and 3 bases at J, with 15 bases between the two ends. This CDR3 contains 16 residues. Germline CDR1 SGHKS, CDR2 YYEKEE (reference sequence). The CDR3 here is CASSLGMGRWDYGYTF. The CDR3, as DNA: TGTGCCAGCAGCTTGGGAATGGGGCGATGGGACTATGGCTACACCTTC.